These 5 T cell receptor beta chains were all obtained from the same sample, sequenced in a study of blood T cell repertoires in COVID-19. Using immunoSEQ multiplex PCR, the repertoire was profiled, and TCRdb retains in-frame clones only, with some absent. Of roughly 55,000 clones detected, over 75% appear once; the ten largest clones hold 6.9%. Sequenced input: peripheral blood. The receptors here all came from a man aged 60-69 years with active or convalescent COVID-19.

The chain employs TRBV5-1 and TRBJ1-1; 7 nucleotides align to TRBD1. CDR1 is SGHRS and CDR2 is YFSETQ in the germline V gene. The V gene end was trimmed by 0 bases and the J gene end by 1 base; junction bases not matched to a gene: 0. This CDR3 contains 14 residues. CDR3 amino acids: CASSLDRGNTEAFF. Written as DNA, the CDR3 is TGCGCCAGCAGCTTGGACAGGGGGAACACTGAAGCTTTCTTT.

The V call is TRBV11-1, the J call TRBJ1-1; D is unclear. Germline loops: CDR1 SGHAT, CDR2 FQDESV (reference sequence). The CDR3 sequence is 9 residues long. The V end was cut by 5 bases, the J end by 8 bases, with 3 bases between. Written as DNA, the CDR3 is TGTGCCAGCAGCCGGGAAGCTTTCTTT. Its translation is CASSREAFF.

This clone was observed once. The gene calls are TRBV20-1 and TRBJ1-1, with D possibly being TRBD1 (6 bases). V dropped 3 bases and J dropped 5 bases, with 10 bases sitting between them. This CDR3 has 12 residues. Germline assignment: CDR1 DFQATT and CDR2 SNEGSKA (reference sequence). The CDR3 sequence: CSASPGATEAFF. CDR3 coding DNA: TGCAGTGCTAGTCCAGGGGCGACTGAAGCTTTCTTT.

V and J are TRBV7-2 and TRBJ1-1, with 7 bases matching TRBD1. Germline CDR1 and CDR2: SGHTA and FQGNSA. The CDR3 runs 15 residues. V was pared by 0 bases and J by 0 bases, with 1 base of the junction left unmatched. The CDR3: CASSLATGVNTEAFF. The CDR3, as DNA: TGTGCCAGCAGCTTAGCTACAGGGGTGAACACTGAAGCTTTCTTT.

This clone was detected only a few times. The chain links TRBV5-4 to TRBJ2-3, with no clear D. The germline V gene has CDR1 SGHNT and CDR2 YYREEE (reference sequence). This CDR3 contains 11 residues. With 4 bases removed from V and 6 bases from J, the gap between germline ends came to 6 bases. The CDR3 reads CASSMRDTQYF. CDR3 nucleotides: TGTGCCAGCAGCATGAGGGATACGCAGTATTTT.